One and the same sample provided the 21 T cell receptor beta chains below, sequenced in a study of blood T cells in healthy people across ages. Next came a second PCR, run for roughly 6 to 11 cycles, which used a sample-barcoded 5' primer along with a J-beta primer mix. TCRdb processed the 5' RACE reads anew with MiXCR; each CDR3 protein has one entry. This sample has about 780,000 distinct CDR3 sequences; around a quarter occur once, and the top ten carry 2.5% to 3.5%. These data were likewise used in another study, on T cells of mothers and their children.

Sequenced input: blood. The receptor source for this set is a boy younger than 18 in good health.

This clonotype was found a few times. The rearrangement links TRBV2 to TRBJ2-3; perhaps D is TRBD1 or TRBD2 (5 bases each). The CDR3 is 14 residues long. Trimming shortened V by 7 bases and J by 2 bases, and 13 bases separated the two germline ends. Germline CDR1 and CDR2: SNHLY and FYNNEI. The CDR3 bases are TGTGCCAGCAAGAGGGGCGGAATCACAGATACGCAGTATTTT. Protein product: CASKRGGITDTQYF.

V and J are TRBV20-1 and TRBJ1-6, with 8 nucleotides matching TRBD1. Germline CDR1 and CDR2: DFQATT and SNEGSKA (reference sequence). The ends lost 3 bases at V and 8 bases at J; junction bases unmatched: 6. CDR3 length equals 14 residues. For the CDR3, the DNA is TGCAGTGCTAGGACCGGGACAGGATATTCACCCCTCCACTTT. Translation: CSARTGTGYSPLHF.

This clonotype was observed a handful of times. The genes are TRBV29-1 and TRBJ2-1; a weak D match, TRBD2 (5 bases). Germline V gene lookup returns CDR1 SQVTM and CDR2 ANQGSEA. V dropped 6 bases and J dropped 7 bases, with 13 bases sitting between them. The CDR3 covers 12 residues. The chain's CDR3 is CSVRPEENEQFF. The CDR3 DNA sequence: TGCAGCGTCAGGCCGGAGGAGAATGAGCAGTTCTTC.

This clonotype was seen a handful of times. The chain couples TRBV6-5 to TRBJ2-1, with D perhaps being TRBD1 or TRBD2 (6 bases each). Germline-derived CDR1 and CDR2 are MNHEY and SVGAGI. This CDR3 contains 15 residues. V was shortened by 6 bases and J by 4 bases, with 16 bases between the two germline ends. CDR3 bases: TGTGCCAGCAGACAGCGGCCGGGGGCTTACAATGAGCAGTTCTTC. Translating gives CASRQRPGAYNEQFF.

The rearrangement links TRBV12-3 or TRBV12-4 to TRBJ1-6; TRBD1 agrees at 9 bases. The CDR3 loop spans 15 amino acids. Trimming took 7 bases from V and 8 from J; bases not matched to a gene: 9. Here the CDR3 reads CASTPSGQGHSPLHF. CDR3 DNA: TGTGCCAGCACCCCTTCGGGACAGGGTCATTCACCCCTCCACTTT.

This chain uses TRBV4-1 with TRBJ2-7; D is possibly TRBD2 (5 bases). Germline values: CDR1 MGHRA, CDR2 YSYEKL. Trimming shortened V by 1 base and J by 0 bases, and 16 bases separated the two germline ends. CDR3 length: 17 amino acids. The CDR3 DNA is TGCGCCAGCAGCCAAGTTTTTCCGGCCGGGGACTCCTACGAGCAGTACTTC. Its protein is CASSQVFPAGDSYEQYF.

CDR3 region: CASRRDRVGSEAFF. CDR3 DNA sequence: TGTGCCAGCAGACGCGACAGGGTCGGCTCTGAAGCTTTCTTT. V is TRBV7-2 and J is TRBJ1-1; 7 nucleotides match TRBD1. There are 14 residues in the CDR3. CDR1 and CDR2 (germline): SGHTA, FQGNSA. The V and J ends lost 6 bases and 6 bases, in that order; junction bases with no gene match: 10. The full variable domain, in which reference TRBV7-2 and TRBJ1-1 provide the parts outside the CDR3, is GAGVSQSPSNKVTEKGKDVELRCDPISGHTALYWYRQSLGQGLEFLIYFQGNSAPDKSGLPSDRFSAERTGGSVSTLTIQRTQQEDSAVYLCASRRDRVGSEAFFGQGTRLTVV.

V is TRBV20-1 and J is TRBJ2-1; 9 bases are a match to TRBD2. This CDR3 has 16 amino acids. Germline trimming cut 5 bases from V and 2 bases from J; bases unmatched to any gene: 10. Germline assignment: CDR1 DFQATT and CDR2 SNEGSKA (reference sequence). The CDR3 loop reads CSAAQPGLAAYNEQFF. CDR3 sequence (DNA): TGCAGTGCTGCCCAACCGGGACTAGCAGCCTACAATGAGCAGTTCTTC.

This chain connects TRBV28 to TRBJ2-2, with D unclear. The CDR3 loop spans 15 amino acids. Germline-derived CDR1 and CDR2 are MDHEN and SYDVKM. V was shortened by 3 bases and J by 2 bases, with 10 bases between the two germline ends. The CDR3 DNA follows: TGTGCCAGCAGTTTCTCCGGGCTCAACACCGGGGAGCTGTTTTTT. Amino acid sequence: CASSFSGLNTGELFF.

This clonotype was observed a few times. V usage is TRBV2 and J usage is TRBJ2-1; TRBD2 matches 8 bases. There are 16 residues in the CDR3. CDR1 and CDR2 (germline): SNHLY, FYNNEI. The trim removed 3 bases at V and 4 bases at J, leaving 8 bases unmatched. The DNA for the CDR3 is TGTGCCAGCAGTGACAGTCTAGCGGGTCGATACAATGAGCAGTTCTTC. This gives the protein CASSDSLAGRYNEQFF.

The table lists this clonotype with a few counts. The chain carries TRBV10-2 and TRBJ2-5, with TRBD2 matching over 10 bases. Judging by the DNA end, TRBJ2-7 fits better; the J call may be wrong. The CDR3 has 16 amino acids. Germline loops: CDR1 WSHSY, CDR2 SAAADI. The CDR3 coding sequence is TGCGCCAGCAGTGATCCCGGACTAGCGGTTTCCTACGAGCAGTACTTC. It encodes CASSDPGLAVSYEQYF.

This CDR3 is CASSSQLAGGPLEQYF. CDR3 sequence (DNA): TGTGCCAGCAGTTCCCAACTAGCGGGGGGCCCCCTCGAGCAGTACTTC. The chain has TRBV12-3 or TRBV12-4 and TRBJ2-7; 12 bases are a match to TRBD2. V shed 4 bases, J shed 6 bases, and the junction held 10 bases outside the gene matches. The CDR3 contains 16 residues.

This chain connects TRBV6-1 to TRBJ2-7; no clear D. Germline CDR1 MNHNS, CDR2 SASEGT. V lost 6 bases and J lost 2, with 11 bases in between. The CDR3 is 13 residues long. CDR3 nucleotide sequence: TGTGCCAGCAGCCCGAACGGGCCCTACGAGCAGTACTTC. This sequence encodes CASSPNGPYEQYF.

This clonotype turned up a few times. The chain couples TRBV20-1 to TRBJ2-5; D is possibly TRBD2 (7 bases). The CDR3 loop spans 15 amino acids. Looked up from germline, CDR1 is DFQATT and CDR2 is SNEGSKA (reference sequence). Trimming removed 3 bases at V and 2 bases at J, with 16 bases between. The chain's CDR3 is CSASPRRGLQETQYF. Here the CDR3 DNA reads TGCAGTGCTAGTCCACGGCGGGGGCTTCAAGAGACCCAGTACTTC.

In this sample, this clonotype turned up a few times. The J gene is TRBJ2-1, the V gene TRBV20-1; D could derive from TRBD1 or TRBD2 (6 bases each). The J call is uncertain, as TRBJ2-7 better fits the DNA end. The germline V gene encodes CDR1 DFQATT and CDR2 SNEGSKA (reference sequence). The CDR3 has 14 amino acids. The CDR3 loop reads CSAPGVRGSYEQYF. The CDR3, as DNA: TGCAGTGCGCCGGGGGTAAGGGGGTCGTACGAGCAGTACTTC.

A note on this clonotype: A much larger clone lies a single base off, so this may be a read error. CDR3 in amino acids: CASSVGTGVNTEAFF. CDR3 nucleotides: TGTGCCAGCAGCGTAGGGACAGGGGTGAACACTGAAGCTTTCTTT. This chain uses TRBV9 with TRBJ1-1; 9 nucleotides line up with TRBD1. The CDR3 loop spans 15 amino acids. Per the germline V gene, CDR1 is SGDLS and CDR2 is YYNGEE. J was trimmed by 0 bases and V by 0 bases; bases with no gene match: 0.

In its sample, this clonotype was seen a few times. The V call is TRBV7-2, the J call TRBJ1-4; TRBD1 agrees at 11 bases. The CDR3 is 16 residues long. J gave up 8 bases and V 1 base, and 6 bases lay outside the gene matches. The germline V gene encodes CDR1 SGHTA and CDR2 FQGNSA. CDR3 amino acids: CASSLVGQGAWEKLFF. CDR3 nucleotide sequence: TGTGCCAGCAGCTTAGTCGGACAGGGGGCTTGGGAAAAACTGTTTTTT.

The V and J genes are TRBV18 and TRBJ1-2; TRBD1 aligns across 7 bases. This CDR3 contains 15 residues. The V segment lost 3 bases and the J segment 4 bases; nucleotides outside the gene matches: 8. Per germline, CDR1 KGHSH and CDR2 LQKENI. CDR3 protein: CASSPTGTDFYGYTF. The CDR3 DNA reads TGTGCCAGCTCACCGACCGGGACAGACTTCTATGGCTACACCTTC.

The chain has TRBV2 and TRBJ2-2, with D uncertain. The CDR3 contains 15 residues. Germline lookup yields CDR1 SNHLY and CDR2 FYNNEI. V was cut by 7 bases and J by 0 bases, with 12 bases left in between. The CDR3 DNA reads TGTGCCAGCACGGGTGCCCCTCCGAACACCGGGGAGCTGTTTTTT. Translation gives CASTGAPPNTGELFF.

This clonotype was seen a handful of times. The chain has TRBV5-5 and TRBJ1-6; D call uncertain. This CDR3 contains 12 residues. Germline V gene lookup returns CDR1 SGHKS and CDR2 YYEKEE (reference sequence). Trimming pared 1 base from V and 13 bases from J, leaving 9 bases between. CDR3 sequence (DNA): TGTGCCAGCAGCTTGTGGAGCTCCCCCCTCCACTTT. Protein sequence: CASSLWSSPLHF.

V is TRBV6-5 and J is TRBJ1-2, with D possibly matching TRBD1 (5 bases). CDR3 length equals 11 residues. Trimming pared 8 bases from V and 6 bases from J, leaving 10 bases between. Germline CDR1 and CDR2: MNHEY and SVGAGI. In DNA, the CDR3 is TGTGCCAGCCAGGGCAGGGATGGCTACACCTTC. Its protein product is CASQGRDGYTF.